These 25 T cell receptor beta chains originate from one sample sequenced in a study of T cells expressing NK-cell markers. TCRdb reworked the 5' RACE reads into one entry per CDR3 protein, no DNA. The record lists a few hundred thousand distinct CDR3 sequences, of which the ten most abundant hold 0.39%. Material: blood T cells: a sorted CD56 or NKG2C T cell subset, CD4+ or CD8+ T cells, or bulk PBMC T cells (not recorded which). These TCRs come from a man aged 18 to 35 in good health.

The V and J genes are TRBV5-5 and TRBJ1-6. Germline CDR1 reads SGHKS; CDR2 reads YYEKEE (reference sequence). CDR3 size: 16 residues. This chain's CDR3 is CASSPVGSSYNSPLHF. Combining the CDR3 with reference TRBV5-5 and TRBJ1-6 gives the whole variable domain DAGVTQSPTHLIKTRGQQVTLRCSPISGHKSVSWYQQVLGQGPQFIFQYYEKEERGRGNFPDRFSARQFPNYSSELNVNALLLGDSALYLCASSPVGSSYNSPLHFGNGTRLTVT.

CDR3 amino acids: CSANDRGNQPQHF. The chain employs TRBV20-1 and TRBJ1-5; with no DNA, the TCRdb D assignment of TRBD1 cannot be verified. This CDR3 is 13 amino acids long. Germline-derived CDR1 and CDR2 are DFQATT and SNEGSKA (reference sequence).

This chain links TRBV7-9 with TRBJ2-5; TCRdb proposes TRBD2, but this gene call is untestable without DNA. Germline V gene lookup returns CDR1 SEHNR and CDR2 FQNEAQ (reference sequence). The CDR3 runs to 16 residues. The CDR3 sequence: CASSLRTSGRRKTQYF.

The CDR3 reads CSARRADETQYF. V and J are TRBV20-1 and TRBJ2-5; no DNA is available, so the TRBD2 call from TCRdb remains unchecked. The germline gives CDR1 DFQATT, CDR2 SNEGSKA (reference sequence). This CDR3 is built from 12 residues.

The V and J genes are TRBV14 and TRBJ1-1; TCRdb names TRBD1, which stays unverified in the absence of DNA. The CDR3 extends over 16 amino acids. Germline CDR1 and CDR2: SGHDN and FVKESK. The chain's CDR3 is CASTEIWGQGDTEAFF.

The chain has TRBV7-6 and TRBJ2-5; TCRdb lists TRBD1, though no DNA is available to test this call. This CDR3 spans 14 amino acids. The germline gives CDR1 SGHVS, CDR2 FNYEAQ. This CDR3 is CASSPGQVGETQYF.

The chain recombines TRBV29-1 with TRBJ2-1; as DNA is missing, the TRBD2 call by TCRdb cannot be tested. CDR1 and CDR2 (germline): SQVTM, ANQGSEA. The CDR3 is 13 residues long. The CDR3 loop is CSVRPPDREGTVF.

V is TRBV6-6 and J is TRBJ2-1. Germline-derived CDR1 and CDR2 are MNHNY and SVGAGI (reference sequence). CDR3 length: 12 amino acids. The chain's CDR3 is CASRTTSSEQFF.

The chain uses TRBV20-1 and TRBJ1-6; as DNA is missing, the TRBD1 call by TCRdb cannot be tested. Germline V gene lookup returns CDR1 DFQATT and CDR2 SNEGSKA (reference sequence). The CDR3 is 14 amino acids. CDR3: CSARPRQGRSPLHF.

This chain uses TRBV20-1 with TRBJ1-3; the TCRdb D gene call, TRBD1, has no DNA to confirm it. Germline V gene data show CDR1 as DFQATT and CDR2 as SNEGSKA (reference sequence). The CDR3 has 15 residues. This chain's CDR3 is CSARPSGASGNTIYF.

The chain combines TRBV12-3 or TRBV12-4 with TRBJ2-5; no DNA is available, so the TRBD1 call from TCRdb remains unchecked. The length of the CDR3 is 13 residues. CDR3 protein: CASAPDRGETQYF.

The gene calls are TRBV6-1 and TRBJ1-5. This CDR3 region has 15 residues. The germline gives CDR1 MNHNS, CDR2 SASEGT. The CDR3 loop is CASSQGDGKRQPQHF.

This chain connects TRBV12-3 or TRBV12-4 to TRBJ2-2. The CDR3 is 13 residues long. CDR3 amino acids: CASSLYSPEELFF.

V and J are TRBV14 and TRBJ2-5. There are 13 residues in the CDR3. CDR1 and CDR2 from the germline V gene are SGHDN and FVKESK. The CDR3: CASSRYPQGTQYF.

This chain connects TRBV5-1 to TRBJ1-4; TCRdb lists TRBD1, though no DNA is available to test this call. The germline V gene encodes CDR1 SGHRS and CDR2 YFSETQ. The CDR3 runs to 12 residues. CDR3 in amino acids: CASSRTGEKLFF.

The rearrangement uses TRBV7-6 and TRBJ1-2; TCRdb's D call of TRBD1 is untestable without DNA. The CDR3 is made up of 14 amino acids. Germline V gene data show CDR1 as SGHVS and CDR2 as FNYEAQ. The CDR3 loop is CASSPGTGLYGYTF.

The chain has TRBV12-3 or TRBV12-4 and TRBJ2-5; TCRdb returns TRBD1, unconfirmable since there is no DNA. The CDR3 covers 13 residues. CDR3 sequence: CASSFPSLETQYF.

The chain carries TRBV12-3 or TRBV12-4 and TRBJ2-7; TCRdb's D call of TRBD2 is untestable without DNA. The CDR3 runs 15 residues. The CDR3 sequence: CASSPREGPIYEQYF.

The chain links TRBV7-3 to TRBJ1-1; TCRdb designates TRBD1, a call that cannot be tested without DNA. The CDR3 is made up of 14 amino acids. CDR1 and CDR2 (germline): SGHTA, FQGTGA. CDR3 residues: CASSPGSSNTEAFF.

CDR3 sequence: CASSRGQGRNEQYF. This chain joins TRBV9 and TRBJ2-7; absent DNA, TCRdb's TRBD1 call cannot be checked. The germline CDR1 and CDR2 sequences are SGDLS and YYNGEE. This CDR3 is 14 amino acids long.

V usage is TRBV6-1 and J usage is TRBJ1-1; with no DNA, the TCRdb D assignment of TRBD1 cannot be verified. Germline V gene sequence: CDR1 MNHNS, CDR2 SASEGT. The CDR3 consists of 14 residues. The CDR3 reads CASNPQGADTEAFF.

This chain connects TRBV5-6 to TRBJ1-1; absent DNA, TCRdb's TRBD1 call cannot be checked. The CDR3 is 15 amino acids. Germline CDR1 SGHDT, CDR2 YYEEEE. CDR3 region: CANPNRDRENTEAFF.

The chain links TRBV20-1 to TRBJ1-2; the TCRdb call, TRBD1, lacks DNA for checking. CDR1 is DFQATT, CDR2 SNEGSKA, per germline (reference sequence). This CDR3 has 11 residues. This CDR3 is CSVGGGHGYTF.

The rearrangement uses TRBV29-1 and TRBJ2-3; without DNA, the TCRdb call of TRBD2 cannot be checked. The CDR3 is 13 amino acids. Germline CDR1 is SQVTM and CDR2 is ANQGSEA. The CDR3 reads CSVTGRVTDTQYF.

CDR3 loop: CASSQGAGAGELFF. This rearrangement joins TRBV4-3 to TRBJ2-2; without DNA, the TCRdb call of TRBD1 cannot be checked. The CDR3 totals 14 residues. CDR1 and CDR2 from the germline V gene are LGHNA and YSLEER.